The T cell receptor beta chain under discussion was sequenced for a study of PD-1 blockade in classical Hodgkin lymphoma. Every patient relapsed after autologous stem cell transplantation, and brentuximab vedotin exposure varied. Libraries were prepared by immunoSEQ multiplex PCR; TCRdb keeps only in-frame clonotypes and omits some of them. Among about 46,000 clones, around 70% were seen once, and the ten largest hold 8% to 13%. V gave up 4 bases and J gave up 0 bases, with 23 bases separating them. The germline V gene has CDR1 GTSNPN and CDR2 SVGIG (reference sequence). This CDR3 region has 18 residues.

V usage is TRBV30 and J usage is TRBJ2-3, with unresolved D. The sequence came from a human donor with classical Hodgkin lymphoma. Sample: peripheral blood mononuclear cells (PBMCs), taken at baseline. The CDR3 protein is CAWKNRFWDRASTDTQYF. As DNA, the CDR3 is TGTGCCTGGAAGAATCGATTCTGGGATCGTGCTAGCACAGATACGCAGTATTTT.